Presented here are 23 T cell receptor beta chains from one specimen sequenced in a study of blood T cell repertoires in COVID-19. Sequenced by immunoSEQ multiplex PCR; TCRdb stores in-frame clones only, minus some. This sample has roughly 350,000 clones, with approximately 90% found just once. The sequenced material came from peripheral blood. Receptor source: a woman aged 45-65 years with active or convalescent COVID-19.

The rearrangement links TRBV11-2 to TRBJ2-2, with no clear D. Trimming shortened V by 2 bases and J by 6 bases, and 7 bases separated the two germline ends. Per germline, CDR1 SGHAT and CDR2 FQNNGV. This CDR3 has 13 residues. For the CDR3, the DNA is TGTGCCAGCAGCTTATACTTCTCCGGGGAGCTGTTTTTT. Its protein is CASSLYFSGELFF.

This chain joins TRBV28 and TRBJ1-2; possibly TRBD1 for D (5 bases). V lost 2 bases and J 4 bases, leaving 8 bases between the germline ends. CDR1 and CDR2 (germline): MDHEN, SYDVKM. This CDR3 comprises 13 residues. This chain's CDR3 is CASSLRGGYGYTF. For the CDR3, the DNA is TGTGCCAGCAGTTTAAGGGGTGGCTATGGCTACACCTTC.

This rearrangement joins TRBV5-1 to TRBJ1-1; 7 bases fit TRBD1. The CDR3 is 16 amino acids. The V gene's germline CDR1 is SGHRS and CDR2 YFSETQ. Trimming cost V 2 bases and J 3 bases; bases outside gene matches: 10. CDR3 residues: CASSLESGTDYTEAFF. CDR3 DNA sequence: TGCGCCAGCAGCTTAGAATCCGGGACAGATTACACTGAAGCTTTCTTT.

The V call is TRBV7-2, the J call TRBJ2-3; the match to TRBD1 covers 7 bases. Germline values: CDR1 SGHTA, CDR2 FQGNSA. This CDR3 is built from 14 residues. The junction had 7 bases not matched to a gene; V was cut back by 6 bases and J by 4 bases. CDR3 nucleotides: TGTGCCAGCAGAACCGGGACAGCGCCAGATACGCAGTATTTT. Residues: CASRTGTAPDTQYF.

CDR3 nucleotide sequence: TGTGCCAGCAGTTTCGGGAGCGGGAGGGCCAGTTACAATGAGCAGTTCTTC. As protein: CASSFGSGRASYNEQFF. The chain links TRBV28 to TRBJ2-1, with 10 bases that match TRBD2. The J segment lost 4 bases and the V segment lost 3 bases, leaving 9 bases of the junction unmatched. The CDR3 is made up of 17 amino acids. The V gene's germline CDR1 is MDHEN and CDR2 SYDVKM.

The rearrangement joins TRBV7-2 to TRBJ2-7; 8 bases agree with TRBD2. CDR3 length: 15 amino acids. Germline V gene lookup returns CDR1 SGHTA and CDR2 FQGNSA. Unmatched junction bases numbered 7, after V lost 1 base and J lost 5 bases. The CDR3 region is CASSLVSGGTHEQYF. Here the CDR3 DNA reads TGTGCCAGCAGCTTAGTCTCGGGGGGGACCCACGAGCAGTACTTC.

The chain joins TRBV10-3 to TRBJ2-1; TRBD2 matches 12 bases. There are 16 residues in the CDR3. V gave up 10 bases and J gave up 5 bases; unmatched junction bases: 12. Germline V gene lookup returns CDR1 ENHRY and CDR2 SYGVKD. CDR3 residues: CATKTSGGATNNEQFF. CDR3 bases: TGTGCCACCAAGACTAGCGGGGGCGCTACCAACAATGAGCAGTTCTTC.

The rearrangement joins TRBV11-2 to TRBJ1-2, with 7 bases that match TRBD1. This CDR3 contains 14 residues. Germline V gene data show CDR1 as SGHAT and CDR2 as FQNNGV. Trimming took 3 bases from V and 8 from J; bases not matched to a gene: 9. CDR3 amino acids: CASSFLEGARGYTF. CDR3 coding DNA: TGTGCCAGCAGCTTCCTGGAGGGGGCGCGGGGCTACACCTTC.

The V gene is TRBV2, the J gene TRBJ2-1; 10 positions match TRBD2. This CDR3 is built from 14 residues. V lost 4 bases to trimming and J lost 5 bases; unmatched junction nucleotides: 2. The germline gives CDR1 SNHLY, CDR2 FYNNEI. CDR3: CASSGLAGDNEQFF. In nucleotides, the CDR3 is TGTGCCAGCAGTGGCCTAGCGGGAGACAATGAGCAGTTCTTC.

This chain joins TRBV27 and TRBJ1-4; 9 bases align to TRBD1. The CDR3 is 17 residues long. Trimming cost V 4 bases and J 6 bases; bases outside gene matches: 12. Germline CDR1 and CDR2: MNHEY and SMNVEV (reference sequence). The DNA of the CDR3 is TGTGCCAGCAGTTACTCCTCTGGGGACAGGGTGGATGAAAAACTGTTTTTT. Its translation: CASSYSSGDRVDEKLFF.

V and J are TRBV2 and TRBJ1-2; 12 bases line up with TRBD1. Germline assignment: CDR1 SNHLY and CDR2 FYNNEI. This CDR3 is 17 amino acids long. Trimming at V came to 2 bases and at J to 4 bases, leaving 8 bases not matched to a gene. The CDR3 coding sequence is TGTGCCAGCAGTGAAAAGGGAAGGGGACAGGGGGCCTATGGCTACACCTTC. Translating gives CASSEKGRGQGAYGYTF. The full variable domain, completed using reference TRBV2 and TRBJ1-2, is EPEVTQTPSHQVTQMGQEVILRCVPISNHLYFYWYRQILGQKVEFLVSFYNNEISEKSEIFDDQFSVERPDGSNFTLKIRSTKLEDSAMYFCASSEKGRGQGAYGYTFGSGTRLTVV.

This CDR3 reads CASSPGTQTGYTF. In nucleotides, the CDR3 is TGTGCCAGCAGTCCCGGGACACAAACCGGCTACACCTTC. The J gene is TRBJ1-2, the V gene TRBV28, with D tentatively TRBD1 (6 bases). This CDR3 has 13 amino acids. Trimming shortened V by 5 bases and J by 8 bases, and 15 bases separated the two germline ends. The germline CDR1 and CDR2 sequences are MDHEN and SYDVKM.

V usage is TRBV5-5 and J usage is TRBJ1-2; D remains unclear. The germline V and J ends were trimmed by 0 bases and 3 bases, with 6 bases remaining between them. Germline lookup yields CDR1 SGHKS and CDR2 YYEKEE (reference sequence). This CDR3 contains 13 residues. CDR3 loop: CASSLAEHYGYTF. The CDR3, as DNA: TGTGCCAGCAGCTTGGCCGAGCACTATGGCTACACCTTC.

V usage is TRBV28 and J usage is TRBJ1-5, with D perhaps matching TRBD1 (5 bases). CDR1 is MDHEN and CDR2 is SYDVKM in the germline V gene. This CDR3 has 14 amino acids. The V end was cut by 4 bases, the J end by 6 bases, with 13 bases between. The CDR3 DNA reads as TGTGCCAGCAGTTCCCCAGGGCAAGGTCAGCCCCAGCATTTT. It translates to CASSSPGQGQPQHF.

This clone was counted only a few times. V gene TRBV9 combines with J gene TRBJ2-7; 9 bases match TRBD2. The CDR3 length is 16 residues. Germline V gene sequence: CDR1 SGDLS, CDR2 YYNGEE. Germline trimming cut 2 bases from V and 5 bases from J; bases unmatched to any gene: 11. The CDR3: CASSVRHSGSMNEQYF. In nucleotides, the CDR3 is TGTGCCAGCAGCGTCCGACATAGCGGGAGTATGAACGAGCAGTACTTC.

A remark on this clone: One end of the junction fails to match germline, which may point to a read error. This rearrangement joins TRBV7-7 to TRBJ2-3, with 8 bases matching TRBD2. CDR3 size: 20 residues. The germline V gene encodes CDR1 SSHAT and CDR2 FNYEAQ (reference sequence). CDR3: CASSLEPGGSGATSTDTQYF. CDR3 DNA: TGTGCTAGCAGCTTAGAGCCGGGGGGTAGCGGGGCAACTAGCACAGATACGCAGTATTTT.

The genes are TRBV5-1 and TRBJ2-1; 9 nucleotides match TRBD2. Trimming cost V 6 bases and J 6 bases; bases outside gene matches: 10. CDR3 length equals 15 residues. Looked up from germline, CDR1 is SGHRS and CDR2 is YFSETQ. The CDR3 DNA follows: TGCGCCAGCAACGAGGCGGGGGGGCTTCCCAATGAGCAGTTCTTC. This gives the protein CASNEAGGLPNEQFF. Using reference TRBV5-1 and TRBJ2-1 for the parts outside the CDR3, the full variable domain is KAGVTQTPRYLIKTRGQQVTLSCSPISGHRSVSWYQQTPGQGLQFLFEYFSETQRNKGNFPGRFSGRQFSNSRSEMNVSTLELGDSALYLCASNEAGGLPNEQFFGPGTRLTVL.

The chain carries TRBV29-1 and TRBJ1-1, with D possibly matching TRBD1 (5 bases). Germline V gene data show CDR1 as SQVTM and CDR2 as ANQGSEA. The CDR3 totals 14 residues. The ends were cut back, 7 bases at V and 1 base at J, with 16 bases in the middle. CDR3 in amino acids: CSALGGSWNTEAFF. The DNA of the CDR3 is TGCAGCGCCCTGGGGGGATCCTGGAACACTGAAGCTTTCTTT. Combining the CDR3 with reference TRBV29-1 and TRBJ1-1 gives the whole variable domain SAVISQKPSRDICQRGTSLTIQCQVDSQVTMMFWYRQQPGQSLTLIATANQGSEATYESGFVIDKFPISRPNLTFSTLTVSNMSPEDSSIYLCSALGGSWNTEAFFGQGTRLTVV.

This sequence joins TRBV5-4 and TRBJ1-1; D unclear. The ends were cut back, 4 bases at V and 3 bases at J, with 10 bases in the middle. CDR1 SGHNT and CDR2 YYREEE come from the germline V gene (reference sequence). The CDR3 is 13 amino acids. The CDR3 loop is CASSLTKDTEAFF. The CDR3 region has the DNA TGTGCCAGCAGCCTTACTAAGGACACTGAAGCTTTCTTT.

Only a few counts were recorded for this clone. V and J are TRBV12-3 or TRBV12-4 and TRBJ2-7; TRBD1 is a possible D gene (6 bases). The CDR3 loop spans 13 amino acids. V lost 9 bases to trimming and J lost 4 bases, with 16 bases between them. The CDR3 protein is CASCRDISYEQYF. CDR3 sequence (DNA): TGTGCCAGTTGCCGGGACATTTCTTACGAGCAGTACTTC.

This rearrangement joins TRBV7-2 to TRBJ2-1; tentatively, D is TRBD2 (6 bases). V lost 3 bases to trimming and J lost 4 bases, with 13 bases between them. From germline, CDR1 is SGHTA and CDR2 FQGNSA. CDR3 length equals 15 residues. The CDR3 protein is CASSLDRRGYNEQFF. CDR3 DNA: TGTGCCAGCAGCTTGGATCGACGGGGGTACAATGAGCAGTTCTTC.

CDR3 residues: CSVTGTVTYEQYF. The CDR3 nucleotides read TGCAGCGTCACCGGGACAGTCACCTACGAGCAGTACTTC. The J gene is TRBJ2-7, the V gene TRBV29-1, with 7 bases that match TRBD1. V lost 6 bases, J lost 2 bases, and 7 bases stayed unmatched. The CDR3 contains 13 residues. CDR1 is SQVTM and CDR2 is ANQGSEA in the germline V gene.

This rearrangement joins TRBV9 to TRBJ1-2; D remains unclear. The germline CDR1 and CDR2 sequences are SGDLS and YYNGEE. The length of the CDR3 is 13 residues. V dropped 0 bases and J dropped 7 bases, with 10 bases sitting between them. DNA for the CDR3: TGTGCCAGCAGCGTAGGCCCGCCAGGTGGCTACACCTTC. This codes for CASSVGPPGGYTF.